A selection of T cell receptor beta chains follows, all from one sample in a study of blood T cell repertoires in COVID-19. TCRdb's table, derived via immunoSEQ multiplex PCR, lists solely in-frame clones and lacks some. The sample lists about 260,000 clones, over 70% occurring once. What was sequenced was peripheral blood. The source is a woman aged 70-85 years with COVID-19, enrolled during active disease. CDR3s leave out the opening cysteine and the closing phenylalanine or tryptophan.

V gene	CDR3 protein
TRBV5-4	ASSFIGRENIQY
TRBV10-3	AISPDSNQPQH
TRBV23-1	ASSQSRPHQSSYNSPLH
TRBV18	ASSPSGQGTIYT
TRBV29-1	SVGLSNQPQH
TRBV18	ASSLGQGDYGYT
TRBV28	ASTLQGPNTGELF
TRBV29-1	SADPDRGGYGYT
TRBV2	ASTWTDSNQPQH
TRBV4-2	ASSPILDRGTEAF
TRBV7-7	ASSQGTSGSYEQY
TRBV2	ASRAQGRAGNEQF
TRBV6-1	ASSELQNTEAF
TRBV3-1/TRBV3-2	ASSQTGRGGYT
TRBV7-3	ASSETVNTGELF
TRBV25-1	ASSSQGGKLF
TRBV13	ASSSTLTVNTEAF
TRBV9	ASSVWGGDTEAF
TRBV12-3/TRBV12-4	ASSSGHNQPQH
TRBV4-1	ASSLSGLFETQY
TRBV21-1	ASRTSRLAGGVGQF
TRBV3-1/TRBV3-2	ASSQGQRSYGYT
TRBV2	ASRGDSVYNSPLH